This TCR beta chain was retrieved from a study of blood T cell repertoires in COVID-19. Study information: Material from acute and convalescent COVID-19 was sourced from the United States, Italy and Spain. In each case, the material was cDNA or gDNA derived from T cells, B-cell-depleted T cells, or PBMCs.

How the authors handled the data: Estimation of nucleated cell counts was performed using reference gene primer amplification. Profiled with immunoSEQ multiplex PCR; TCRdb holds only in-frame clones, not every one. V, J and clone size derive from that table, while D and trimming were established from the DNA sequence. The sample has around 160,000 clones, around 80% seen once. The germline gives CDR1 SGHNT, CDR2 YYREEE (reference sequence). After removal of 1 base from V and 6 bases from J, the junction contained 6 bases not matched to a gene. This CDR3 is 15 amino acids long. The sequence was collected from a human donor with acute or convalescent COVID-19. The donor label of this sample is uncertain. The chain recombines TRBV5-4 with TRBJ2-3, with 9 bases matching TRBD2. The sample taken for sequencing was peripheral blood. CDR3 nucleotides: TGTGCCAGCAGCTTGCCGGGCGGGGGGGCCGATACGCAGTATTTT. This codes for CASSLPGGGADTQYF.